This record looks at one T cell receptor (beta chain) sequence and its context. Using immunoSEQ multiplex PCR, the repertoire was profiled, and TCRdb retains in-frame clones only, with some absent. The profile shows about 170,000 clones, 80% to 85% of them singletons. Seattle researchers signed up patients amid active infection and tracked them longitudinally. CDR3 size: 16 residues. From germline, CDR1 is MNHNY and CDR2 SVGAGI (reference sequence). Trimming shortened V by 2 bases and J by 7 bases, and 17 bases separated the two germline ends. This sample stems from a study of blood T cell repertoires in COVID-19. Overall study: Spain, Italy and the United States supplied samples that represented acute and convalescent COVID-19.

V and J are TRBV6-6 and TRBJ1-4; the D is unclear. The TCR was taken from a woman in her seventies with COVID-19, enrolled during active disease. The sequencing input was peripheral blood. The CDR3 coding sequence is TGTGCCAGCAGTTACGGTTCGGGAGGGATCAGTGAAAAACTGTTTTTT. It translates to CASSYGSGGISEKLFF.